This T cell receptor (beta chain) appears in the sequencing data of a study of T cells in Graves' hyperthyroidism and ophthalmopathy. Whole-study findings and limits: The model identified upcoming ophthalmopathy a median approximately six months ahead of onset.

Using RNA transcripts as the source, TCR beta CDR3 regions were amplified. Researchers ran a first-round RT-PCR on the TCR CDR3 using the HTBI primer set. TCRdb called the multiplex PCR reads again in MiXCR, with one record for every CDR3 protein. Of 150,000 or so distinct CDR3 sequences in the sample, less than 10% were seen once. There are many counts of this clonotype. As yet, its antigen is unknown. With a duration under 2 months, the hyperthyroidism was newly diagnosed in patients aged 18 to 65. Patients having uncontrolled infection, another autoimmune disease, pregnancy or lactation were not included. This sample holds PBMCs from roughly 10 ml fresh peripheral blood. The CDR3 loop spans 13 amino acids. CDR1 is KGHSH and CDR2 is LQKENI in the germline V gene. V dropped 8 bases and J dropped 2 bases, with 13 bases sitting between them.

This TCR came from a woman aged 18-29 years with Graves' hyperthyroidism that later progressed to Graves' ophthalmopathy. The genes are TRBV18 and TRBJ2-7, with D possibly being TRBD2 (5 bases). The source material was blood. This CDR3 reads CASSPSGTYEQYF. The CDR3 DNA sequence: TGTGCCAGCAGCCCCTCGGGGACCTACGAGCAGTACTTC.